This is a list of T cell receptor beta chains from one sample in a study of shared clonotypes between healthy human individuals. The assay was immunoSEQ multiplex PCR, and TCRdb's table has in-frame clones only and misses some. Among almost 750,000 clones listed, 72% were seen once. Sequencing was performed on memory CD4+ T cells sorted from blood. These receptors all stem from a woman aged 25 to 45 in good health. The CDR3 runs from the conserved cysteine through the conserved F or W. A D gene is named only where the DNA matches it firmly. Expanded clones get a size class; other rows say once, few or many, or leave the size out.

>NA|TRBV9|many|TRBJ1-2
TGTGCCAGCAGCCACCCGCAGGGAGAGCCATCTAACTATGGCTACACCTTC
CASSHPQGEPSNYGYTF
>TRBD1|TRBV10-2|NA|TRBJ1-5
TGCGCCTCCCAAACGACAGGGCCGAATCAGCCCCAGCATTTT
CASQTTGPNQPQHF
>NA|TRBV9|few|TRBJ2-5
TGTGCCAGCAGCGTAGGCCAGGGTAAGGAGACCCAGTACTTC
CASSVGQGKETQYF
>NA|TRBV5-1|NA|TRBJ1-1
TGCGCCAGCAGCTATGACAGTTCCTACACTGAAGCTTTCTTT
CASSYDSSYTEAFF
>TRBD2|TRBV7-6|few|TRBJ2-2
TGTGCCAGCAGCCCGCCTGGGGGGACTAGCGGTACCGGGGAGCTGTTTTTT
CASSPPGGTSGTGELFF
>NA|TRBV19|NA|TRBJ1-1
TGTGCCAGTAGTATTCACGGAAGGCCCGGAGCTTTCTTT
CASSIHGRPGAFF
>NA|TRBV2|once|TRBJ1-1
TGTGCCAGCAAGGGAGTAGGGCTCACTGAAGCTTTCTTT
CASKGVGLTEAFF
>NA|TRBV7-3|few|TRBJ2-4
TGTGCCAGCAGCTTACAGCCCCTGAACATTCAGTACTTC
CASSLQPLNIQYF
>NA|TRBV10-2|NA|TRBJ1-1
TGCGCCAGCCGACTAGACCGGGGGCTGGAAGCTTTCTTT
CASRLDRGLEAFF
>NA|TRBV28|NA|TRBJ2-6
TGTGCCAGCAGTGGCCGGGACGAAGGGTCATGGGCTGGGGCCAACGTCCTGACTTTC
CASSGRDEGSWAGANVLTF
>NA|TRBV5-1|once|TRBJ1-6
TGCGCCAGCAGCTCGTTCGAGATCTATAATTCACCCCTCCACTTT
CASSSFEIYNSPLHF
>NA|TRBV6-6|NA|TRBJ2-2
TGTGCCAGCAGTTACCCGAGGACAGCGAACACCGGGGAGCTGTTTTTT
CASSYPRTANTGELFF
>TRBD1|TRBV6-1|NA|TRBJ2-1
TGTGCCAGCAGTGACAGGGGGCACAATGAGCAGTTCTTC
CASSDRGHNEQFF
>TRBD2|TRBV19|once|TRBJ2-2
TGTGCCAGTAGTATACAAGCTAGCGGGACGAACACCGGGGAGCTGTTTTTT
CASSIQASGTNTGELFF
>NA|TRBV18|NA|TRBJ2-5
TGTGCCAGCTCCCGACGGGACCCCCGATTAGGGGCCCAAGAGACCCAGTACTTC
CASSRRDPRLGAQETQYF
>TRBD1|TRBV7-2|NA|TRBJ2-7
TGTGCCAGCAGCTTAGCCCGGGACAGGGCCAACGAGCAGTACTTC
CASSLARDRANEQYF
>NA|TRBV5-4|NA|TRBJ1-1
TGTGCCAGCAGAACCAGGGTGAACACTGAAGCTTTCTTT
CASRTRVNTEAFF
>TRBD1|TRBV5-1|few|TRBJ1-2
TGCGCCAGCAGCTTGAATCAGGGGGCACGGGGCTACACCTTC
CASSLNQGARGYTF
>NA|TRBV7-9|NA|TRBJ2-4
TGTGCCAGCAGCCGCCGCGAGGGGGTGGACATTCAGTACTTC
CASSRREGVDIQYF
>NA|TRBV28|NA|TRBJ1-5
TGTGCCAGCAGTTCCGGCAGGGGATTCCGGCAGCCCCAGCATTTT
CASSSGRGFRQPQHF
>NA|TRBV5-1|NA|TRBJ2-6
TGCGCCAGCAGCCAAAACCCGGCTGGGGCCAACGTCCTGACTTTC
CASSQNPAGANVLTF
>TRBD2|TRBV19|once|TRBJ2-3
TGTGCCACTAGCGGGAGGGCCTTCACAGATACGCAGTATTTT
CATSGRAFTDTQYF
>TRBD2|TRBV5-1|NA|TRBJ2-7
TGCGCCAGCAGCTTAGGGACTAGCGTCTACGAGCAGTACTTC
CASSLGTSVYEQYF
>NA|TRBV21-1|once|TRBJ1-2
TGTGCCAGCAGCAAGGGACAGGCGAGGTCGGCAGGTGGCTACACCTTC
CASSKGQARSAGGYTF
>NA|TRBV19|few|TRBJ2-3
TGTGCCAGTAGTATGGGGGGCGCAGAATTCAGCACAGATACGCAGTATTTT
CASSMGGAEFSTDTQYF
>NA|TRBV18|NA|TRBJ2-6
TGTGCCAGCTCACCACCGGTGGGGGGCTCTGGGGCCAACGTCCTGACTTTC
CASSPPVGGSGANVLTF
>NA|TRBV15|NA|TRBJ2-7
TGTGCCACCAGTCCGGACTTCTCCTACGAGCAGTACTTC
CATSPDFSYEQYF
>NA|TRBV9|NA|TRBJ1-1
TGTGCCAGCAGCGTAGGCAACAGCGAGAACACTGAAGCTTTCTTT
CASSVGNSENTEAFF
>TRBD1|TRBV28|NA|TRBJ1-2
TGTGCCAGCAGTAGCCTAACAGGGGGCTATGGCTACACCTTC
CASSSLTGGYGYTF
>NA|TRBV7-7|few|TRBJ1-1
TGTGCCACCACCCTCGGCTTCTTT
CATTLGFF
>NA|TRBV15|NA|TRBJ2-1
TGTGCCACCAGCAGGGACGAAGGATCGGGGCAGTTCTTC
CATSRDEGSGQFF
>NA|TRBV6-5|NA|TRBJ2-2
TGTGCCAGCAGTTACTCGAGGGGGGCCGGCACCGGGGAGCTGTTTTTT
CASSYSRGAGTGELFF
>TRBD2|TRBV28|NA|TRBJ2-2
TGTGCCAGCAGTGAAAAAAGGGGACTAGCGGGAAATGGCGGGGAGCTGTTTTTT
CASSEKRGLAGNGGELFF
>NA|TRBV6-6|NA|TRBJ2-1
TGTGCCAGCAGCCCGGGCGGTAGCTCCTACAATGAGCAGTTCTTC
CASSPGGSSYNEQFF
>NA|TRBV29-1|NA|TRBJ1-1
TGCAGCGTGGCGCAGGGTCGATACACTGAAGCTTTCTTT
CSVAQGRYTEAFF
>NA|TRBV14|NA|TRBJ2-3
TGTGCCAGCAGCCCCCTCGATGGCATAGATACGCAGTATTTT
CASSPLDGIDTQYF
>NA|TRBV5-1|NA|TRBJ1-3
TGCGCCAGCAGCCCTGGGACAACTGGAAACACCATATATTTT
CASSPGTTGNTIYF
>TRBD2|TRBV5-1|NA|TRBJ2-7
TGCGCCAGCAGCCTGGGACTAGTCGGGGCCTACGAGCAGTACTTC
CASSLGLVGAYEQYF
>NA|TRBV28|NA|TRBJ1-5
TGTGCCAGCAGTTCTAGGGGTCGTCCCCAGCATTTT
CASSSRGRPQHF
>NA|TRBV6-5|NA|TRBJ2-7
TGTGCCAGCAGTAAAACTAGCCCGTCAGTCGAGCAGTACTTC
CASSKTSPSVEQYF
>TRBD1|TRBV2|NA|TRBJ2-1
TGTGCCAGCAGGGGACAGAGCTCCTACAATGAGCAGTTCTTC
CASRGQSSYNEQFF
>NA|TRBV2|NA|TRBJ1-5
TGTGCCAGCAGTTTTCAGGGGCAAGTTGGGCAGCCCCAGCATTTT
CASSFQGQVGQPQHF
>NA|TRBV25-1|NA|TRBJ2-3
TGTGCCAGCAGTGTAGGGGGGAACACAGATACGCAGTATTTT
CASSVGGNTDTQYF
>TRBD1|TRBV19|once|TRBJ1-5
TGTGCCAGTAGCGACAGGGCCAGAGGGGACAATCAGCCCCAGCATTTT
CASSDRARGDNQPQHF
>NA|TRBV18|NA|TRBJ2-1
TGTGCCAGCCACGATCCGGGAGAGTTGGGCAATGAGCAGTTCTTC
CASHDPGELGNEQFF
>NA|TRBV2|once|TRBJ2-2
TGTGCCATCCGCGGGACAGCGAACACCGGGGAGCTGTTTTTT
CAIRGTANTGELFF
>TRBD1|TRBV5-1|few|TRBJ1-1
TGCGCCAGCAGCACACAAGGACAGGGTTTGGAAGCTTTCTTT
CASSTQGQGLEAFF
>NA|TRBV19|few|TRBJ2-7
TGTGCCAGTAGTATCCCCGGAGCGGGCTACGAGCAGTACTTC
CASSIPGAGYEQYF
>NA|TRBV6-5|NA|TRBJ1-2
TGTGCCAGCAGTACGGACAGAGACTATGGCTACACCTTC
CASSTDRDYGYTF
>NA|TRBV19|NA|TRBJ1-5
TGTGCCAGTAGTGTCTTGAATCAGCCCCAGCATTTT
CASSVLNQPQHF
>NA|TRBV19|few|TRBJ2-6
TGTGCCAGTAGTCCAACACCACCTGGGGCCAACGTCCTGACTTTC
CASSPTPPGANVLTF